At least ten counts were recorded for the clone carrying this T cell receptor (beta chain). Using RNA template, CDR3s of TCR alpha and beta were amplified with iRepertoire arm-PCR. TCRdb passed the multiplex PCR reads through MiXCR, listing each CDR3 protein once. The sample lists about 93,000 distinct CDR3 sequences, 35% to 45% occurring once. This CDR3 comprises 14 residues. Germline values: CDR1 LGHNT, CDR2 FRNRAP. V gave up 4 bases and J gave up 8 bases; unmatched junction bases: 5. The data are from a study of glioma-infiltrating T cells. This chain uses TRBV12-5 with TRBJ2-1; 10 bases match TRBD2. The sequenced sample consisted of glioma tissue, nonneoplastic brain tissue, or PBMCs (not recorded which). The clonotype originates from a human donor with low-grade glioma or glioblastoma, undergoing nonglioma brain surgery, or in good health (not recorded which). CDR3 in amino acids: CASGSLAGVDEQFF. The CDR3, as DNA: TGTGCTAGTGGTTCTCTAGCGGGAGTTGATGAGCAGTTCTTC.